This entry features one T cell receptor beta chain sequence. Its antigen remains unknown. Clones were sequenced by immunoSEQ multiplex PCR, and TCRdb holds only the in-frame ones, with some missing. The data show 5,000 or so clones, around 62% seen once. This record belongs to a study of T cells in tumors after PD-1 blockade. On the study more broadly: Excluded were patients with checkpoint blockade, immunosuppressants, or radiotherapy or other anti-cancer therapy within 4 weeks.

Findings and limits, study-wide: Only pre- versus post-treatment comparisons showed clonal replacement.

The sequence came from a human donor with basal cell carcinoma. The sequences come from tumor tissue, collected before anti-PD-1 treatment.

CDR3 sequence: CASSGTDSNQPQHF. CDR3 bases: TGCGCCAGCAGTGGGACGGATAGCAATCAGCCCCAGCATTTT. The chain links TRBV10-2 to TRBJ1-5; D call uncertain. Trimming shortened V by 4 bases and J by 0 bases, and 7 bases separated the two germline ends. The CDR3 is made up of 14 amino acids. Germline V gene lookup returns CDR1 WSHSY and CDR2 SAAADI.